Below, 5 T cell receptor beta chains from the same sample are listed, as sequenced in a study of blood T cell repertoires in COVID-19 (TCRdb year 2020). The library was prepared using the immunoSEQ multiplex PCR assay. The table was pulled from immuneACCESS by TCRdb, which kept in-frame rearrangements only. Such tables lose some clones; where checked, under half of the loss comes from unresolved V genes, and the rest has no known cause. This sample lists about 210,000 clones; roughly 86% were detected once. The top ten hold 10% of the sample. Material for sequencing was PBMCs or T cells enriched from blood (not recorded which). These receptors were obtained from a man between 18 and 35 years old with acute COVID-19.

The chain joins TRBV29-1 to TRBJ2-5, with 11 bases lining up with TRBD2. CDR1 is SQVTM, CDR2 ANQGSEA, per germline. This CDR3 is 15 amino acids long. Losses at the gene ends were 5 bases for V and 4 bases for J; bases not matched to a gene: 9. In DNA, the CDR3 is TGCAGCGTTTCCACTAGCGGGGGACTGGGAGAGACCCAGTACTTC. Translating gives CSVSTSGGLGETQYF. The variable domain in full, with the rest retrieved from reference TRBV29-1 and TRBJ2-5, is SAVISQKPSRDICQRGTSLTIQCQVDSQVTMMFWYRQQPGQSLTLIATANQGSEATYESGFVIDKFPISRPNLTFSTLTVSNMSPEDSSIYLCSVSTSGGLGETQYFGPGTRLLVL.

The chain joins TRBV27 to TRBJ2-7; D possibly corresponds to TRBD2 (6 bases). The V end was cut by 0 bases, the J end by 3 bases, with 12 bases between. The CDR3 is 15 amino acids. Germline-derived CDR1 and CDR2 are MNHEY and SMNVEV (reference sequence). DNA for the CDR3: TGTGCCAGCAGTTTATCGGCGGGGATCGGCTACGAGCAGTACTTC. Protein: CASSLSAGIGYEQYF.

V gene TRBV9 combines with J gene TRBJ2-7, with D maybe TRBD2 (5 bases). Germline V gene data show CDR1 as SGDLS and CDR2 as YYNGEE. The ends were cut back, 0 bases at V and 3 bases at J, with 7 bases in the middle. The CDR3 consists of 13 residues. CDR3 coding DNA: TGTGCCAGCAGCGTAGACGAGGGCTACGAGCAGTACTTC. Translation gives CASSVDEGYEQYF.

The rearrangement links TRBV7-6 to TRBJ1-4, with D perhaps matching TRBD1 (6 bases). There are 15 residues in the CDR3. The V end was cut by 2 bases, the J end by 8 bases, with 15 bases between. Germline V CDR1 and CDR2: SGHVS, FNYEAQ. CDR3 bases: TGTGCCAGCAGCTTACGATCAGGGGCAGAAGAAAAACTGTTTTTT. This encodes CASSLRSGAEEKLFF.

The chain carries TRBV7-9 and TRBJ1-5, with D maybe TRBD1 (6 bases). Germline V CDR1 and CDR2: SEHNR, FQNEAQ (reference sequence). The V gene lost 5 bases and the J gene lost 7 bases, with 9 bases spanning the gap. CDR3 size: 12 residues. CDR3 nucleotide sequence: TGTGCCAGCAGCACCCAGGGGCAGCCCCAGCATTTT. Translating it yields CASSTQGQPQHF.